The 27 T cell receptor beta chains below all came from one sample that was sequenced in a study of T-cell memory formation after mild COVID-19. TCRdb analysed the 5' RACE reads with MiXCR anew, one entry per CDR3 protein. The sample records some 120,000 distinct CDR3 sequences, approximately 15% being singletons. Source material: PBMCs or a T cell subset sorted from them (not recorded which). Source of these receptors: a young man who had mild COVID-19 (a few samples of this study predate the infection). Cell type and time point are not known.

V and J are TRBV5-1 and TRBJ2-1; TRBD2 agrees at 8 bases. From germline, CDR1 is SGHRS and CDR2 YFSETQ. The CDR3 runs to 14 residues. J was trimmed by 5 bases and V by 4 bases; bases with no gene match: 5. CDR3: CASSPSGSNNEQFF. Here the CDR3 DNA reads TGCGCCAGCAGCCCGAGCGGGAGCAACAATGAGCAGTTCTTC.

The CDR3 spells CASSYHTGELFF. DNA of the CDR3: TGTGCCAGCAGCTACCATACCGGGGAGCTGTTTTTT. The gene calls are TRBV11-2 and TRBJ2-2; D gene unclear. The CDR3 has 12 amino acids. CDR1 and CDR2 (germline): SGHAT, FQNNGV. The V and J ends lost 4 bases and 5 bases respectively, with 5 bases between them.

This clonotype was counted ten times or more. The chain has TRBV20-1 and TRBJ2-7; D is perhaps TRBD1 (5 bases). Germline loops: CDR1 DFQATT, CDR2 SNEGSKA (reference sequence). This CDR3 is built from 11 residues. The V gene lost 3 bases and the J gene lost 5 bases, with 8 bases spanning the gap. CDR3 region: CSASSGHEQYV. The CDR3 DNA is TGCAGTGCTAGTTCAGGGCACGAGCAGTACGTC.

The chain joins TRBV29-1 to TRBJ1-2; D is unresolved. CDR1 SQVTM and CDR2 ANQGSEA come from the germline V gene. The V gene lost 4 bases and the J gene lost 8 bases, with 5 bases spanning the gap. The CDR3 is 9 residues long. CDR3 protein: CSVGGGYTF. The CDR3 DNA is TGCAGCGTTGGTGGAGGCTACACCTTC.

The J gene is TRBJ2-1, the V gene TRBV20-1; 8 bases agree with TRBD2. There are 14 residues in the CDR3. Trimming removed 5 bases from V and 0 bases from J; junction bases left unmatched: 3. Germline CDR1 DFQATT, CDR2 SNEGSKA (reference sequence). CDR3 bases: TGCAGTGCTCCTAGCGGGTTCTCCTACAATGAGCAGTTCTTC. Its translation: CSAPSGFSYNEQFF.

The chain carries TRBV6-5 and TRBJ1-1; tentatively, D is TRBD1 (5 bases). Germline CDR1 reads MNHEY; CDR2 reads SVGAGI. Trimming took off 7 bases at V and 0 bases at J, with 12 bases between the two ends. The CDR3 extends over 14 amino acids. The DNA of the CDR3 is TGTGCCAGCAAAACGGGACGGATGAACACTGAAGCTTTCTTT. It is translated as CASKTGRMNTEAFF.

This clonotype showed up just a few times. CDR3: CASSQDMVRDLSTDTQYF. The CDR3 bases are TGCGCCAGCAGCCAAGACATGGTGCGGGACCTGAGCACAGATACGCAGTATTTT. The chain couples TRBV4-3 to TRBJ2-3, with a possible D match to TRBD2 (6 bases). Trimming cost V 0 bases and J 0 bases, with 16 bases left between them. The CDR3 totals 18 residues. Germline values: CDR1 LGHNA, CDR2 YSLEER.

V and J are TRBV9 and TRBJ2-1; D might be TRBD1 (5 bases). The CDR3 loop spans 12 amino acids. Germline V lookup: CDR1 SGDLS, CDR2 YYNGEE. With 3 bases removed from V and 6 bases from J, the gap between germline ends came to 7 bases. The CDR3 DNA follows: TGTGCCAGCAGCGACCAGGGCAATGAGCAGTTCTTC. This gives the protein CASSDQGNEQFF.

This chain uses TRBV5-4 with TRBJ2-5; TRBD2 aligns across 8 bases. The germline CDR1 and CDR2 sequences are SGHNT and YYREEE (reference sequence). The V gene end was trimmed by 4 bases and the J gene end by 4 bases; junction bases not matched to a gene: 9. CDR3 length: 15 residues. The CDR3 spells CASSLGGAQGETQYF. The CDR3 bases are TGTGCCAGCAGCCTCGGGGGGGCCCAGGGAGAGACCCAGTACTTC.

The sample holds a few counts of this clonotype. The chain joins TRBV4-3 to TRBJ1-5, with a possible D match to TRBD1 (5 bases). There are 14 residues in the CDR3. The V and J ends lost 1 base and 4 bases respectively, with 8 bases between them. CDR1 is LGHNA, CDR2 YSLEER, per germline. The CDR3 loop is CASSQGQMNQPQHF. The CDR3 region has the DNA TGCGCCAGCAGCCAAGGACAGATGAATCAGCCCCAGCATTTT.

The rearrangement links TRBV20-1 to TRBJ2-5, with TRBD2 identical over 11 bases. The CDR3 totals 16 residues. CDR1 and CDR2 from the germline V gene are DFQATT and SNEGSKA (reference sequence). V trimming: 0 bases; J trimming: 2 bases; junction bases outside the gene matches: 5. The CDR3 DNA sequence: TGCAGTGCTAGAGATCCTAGCGGGGGGAAACAAGAGACCCAGTACTTC. Residues: CSARDPSGGKQETQYF.

The rearrangement uses TRBV4-2 and TRBJ2-6; D is unclear. Germline values: CDR1 LGHNA, CDR2 YNFKEQ. This CDR3 contains 16 residues. The V end lost 0 bases, the J end lost 0 bases, and 6 bases lay between the germline ends. CDR3 sequence (DNA): TGTGCCAGCAGCCAAGATACCGGCTCTGGGGCCAACGTCCTGACTTTC. Its translation: CASSQDTGSGANVLTF.

A few counts support this clonotype. The chain has TRBV15 and TRBJ1-1, with TRBD1 as a possible D gene (6 bases). The germline V and J ends were trimmed by 1 base and 1 base, with 13 bases remaining between them. This CDR3 region has 16 residues. Per the germline V gene, CDR1 is LNHNV and CDR2 is YYDKDF (reference sequence). The CDR3 is CATSRVRGFGNTEAFF. The CDR3 DNA is TGTGCCACCAGCAGAGTCAGGGGATTCGGGAACACTGAAGCTTTCTTT.

This clonotype was seen only a few times. The chain is built from TRBV11-1 and TRBJ2-2; tentatively, D is TRBD1 (6 bases). Germline CDR1 reads SGHAT; CDR2 reads FQDESV (reference sequence). V was clipped by 4 bases and J by 0 bases, with 18 bases between them. CDR3 length equals 18 residues. The CDR3 DNA sequence: TGTGCCAGCAGCTCGGCCAGGGGCTTCCAAGCGAACACCGGGGAGCTGTTTTTT. It codes for CASSSARGFQANTGELFF.

The chain uses TRBV7-9 and TRBJ2-5, with unresolved D. The germline V and J ends were trimmed by 7 bases and 0 bases, with 12 bases remaining between them. The CDR3 contains 14 residues. From germline, CDR1 is SEHNR and CDR2 FQNEAQ (reference sequence). In DNA, the CDR3 is TGTGCCAGCACCTTCACCGGGTACCAAGAGACCCAGTACTTC. Translation gives CASTFTGYQETQYF.

J is TRBJ2-7 and V is TRBV7-6; TRBD2 matches at 15 bases. The CDR3 contains 18 residues. With 5 bases clipped from V and 3 bases from J, the junction kept 11 bases outside the gene matches. Germline V gene sequence: CDR1 SGHVS, CDR2 FNYEAQ. The CDR3 DNA sequence: TGTGCCAGCAGCAAGGCCGGGACTAGCGGGGGGCCACTCTACGAGCAGTACTTC. As protein: CASSKAGTSGGPLYEQYF.

This chain uses TRBV20-1 with TRBJ2-1; 11 positions agree with TRBD2. The V gene's germline CDR1 is DFQATT and CDR2 SNEGSKA (reference sequence). CDR3 size: 15 residues. V lost 3 bases to trimming and J lost 7 bases; unmatched junction nucleotides: 8. The CDR3 sequence: CSARVAGGPRNEQFF. The CDR3, as DNA: TGCAGTGCTAGGGTAGCGGGGGGGCCTAGGAATGAGCAGTTCTTC.

The sample holds a few counts of this clonotype. V and J are TRBV2 and TRBJ2-5; 14 nucleotides agree with TRBD2. The ends lost 3 bases at V and 3 bases at J; junction bases unmatched: 0. CDR3 length equals 15 residues. Germline V gene sequence: CDR1 SNHLY, CDR2 FYNNEI. The chain's CDR3 is CASSETSGGEETQYF. In DNA form, the CDR3 reads TGTGCCAGCAGTGAGACTAGCGGGGGGGAAGAGACCCAGTACTTC.

This clonotype was found many times. This rearrangement joins TRBV27 to TRBJ1-6; tentative D call: TRBD1 (5 bases). The CDR3 is 16 amino acids. Germline V gives CDR1 MNHEY, CDR2 SMNVEV (reference sequence). V lost 0 bases to trimming and J lost 4 bases, with 10 bases between them. The CDR3 nucleotides read TGTGCCAGCAGTTTATCCCCAGGGTGGTATAATTCACCCCTCCACTTT. It codes for CASSLSPGWYNSPLHF.

This clonotype came up many times. The chain uses TRBV4-2 and TRBJ2-1; D is unresolved. The CDR3 runs to 15 residues. Germline lookup yields CDR1 LGHNA and CDR2 YNFKEQ. V lost 0 bases, J lost 3 bases, and 9 bases lay in between. CDR3 protein: CASSQEWTVYNEQFF. The DNA of the CDR3 is TGTGCCAGCAGCCAAGAGTGGACGGTCTACAATGAGCAGTTCTTC.

This rearrangement joins TRBV11-2 to TRBJ2-1, with D possibly TRBD2 on 5 matching bases. Germline V CDR1 and CDR2: SGHAT, FQNNGV. V lost 0 bases to trimming and J lost 6 bases, with 6 bases between them. CDR3 length equals 13 residues. The CDR3 region is CASSLDGSNEQFF. The CDR3 coding sequence is TGTGCCAGCAGCTTAGATGGGAGCAATGAGCAGTTCTTC.

With respect to this clonotype: An end of the junction differs from the germline gene, which may be a read error. The gene calls are TRBV12-3 or TRBV12-4 and TRBJ1-3; no reliable D call. The length of the CDR3 is 14 residues. The chain's CDR3 is CASSFSVSVNTIYF. The CDR3 DNA reads TGTGCCAGCAGTTTCTCAGTCTCTGTAAACACCATATATTTT.

This clonotype has a handful of counts. This chain joins TRBV20-1 and TRBJ2-5; D not certain. The ends were cut back, 3 bases at V and 5 bases at J, with 10 bases in the middle. The V gene's germline CDR1 is DFQATT and CDR2 SNEGSKA (reference sequence). The CDR3 length is 12 residues. The CDR3 is CSASGSRETQYF. The CDR3 DNA reads as TGCAGTGCTAGTGGCAGCCGCGAGACCCAGTACTTC.

The chain couples TRBV28 to TRBJ2-7; D might be TRBD1 (6 bases). In germline, CDR1 is MDHEN, CDR2 SYDVKM. Between the trimmed V and J ends, which lost 3 bases and 2 bases, there was a span of 11 bases. The CDR3 length is 14 residues. CDR3 in DNA: TGTGCCAGCAGTTTTCCGGGACAAGCCTACGAGCAGTACGTC. Its protein product is CASSFPGQAYEQYV.

This clonotype was counted many times. This chain links TRBV7-9 with TRBJ2-5; 12 bases agree with TRBD2. The CDR3 has 14 amino acids. V was clipped by 6 bases and J by 5 bases; unmatched bases: 4. CDR1 is SEHNR and CDR2 is FQNEAQ in the germline V gene (reference sequence). Here the CDR3 DNA reads TGTGCCAGCAGGACTAGCGGGGGTTGGGAGACCCAGTACTTC. Amino acids: CASRTSGGWETQYF.

This clonotype was detected a few times. This chain uses TRBV12-3 or TRBV12-4 with TRBJ1-1; D possibly corresponds to TRBD1 (6 bases). V was trimmed by 4 bases and J by 1 base, leaving 10 bases between them. The CDR3 contains 14 residues. DNA for the CDR3: TGTGCCAGCAGTTACAGGGAATGGAACACTGAAGCTTTCTTT. Its translation is CASSYREWNTEAFF.

The chain has TRBV3-1 and TRBJ1-2; TRBD1 matches 10 bases. CDR3 size: 13 residues. V shed 5 bases and J 4 bases; nucleotides not matched to a gene: 1. Per the germline V gene, CDR1 is LGHDT and CDR2 is YNNKEL (reference sequence). The CDR3 reads CASSGQGVYGYTF. The CDR3 coding sequence is TGTGCCAGCAGCGGACAGGGGGTCTATGGCTACACCTTC.